A single sample gave rise to the 24 T cell receptor beta chains below, sequenced in a study of shared clonotypes between healthy human individuals. Assay used: immunoSEQ multiplex PCR; TCRdb lists only in-frame clones, some missing. This table has about 470,000 clones, around 79% appearing once. Sequenced input: PBMCs. Receptors originate from a woman between 40 and 50 years old in good health. Some clones in this sample may be carry-over from other donors' samples.

This clone came up a few times. J is TRBJ2-2 and V is TRBV9; TRBD1 matches at 7 bases. The CDR3 spans 16 residues. The V gene's germline CDR1 is SGDLS and CDR2 YYNGEE. J was trimmed by 6 bases and V by 0 bases; bases with no gene match: 8. CDR3 residues: CASSVVVGGRAGELFF. The CDR3 nucleotides read TGTGCCAGCAGCGTAGTAGTAGGGGGCCGAGCCGGGGAGCTGTTTTTT.

The chain links TRBV29-1 to TRBJ2-4, with D maybe TRBD2 (6 bases). The CDR3 runs to 20 residues. The germline V gene has CDR1 SQVTM and CDR2 ANQGSEA. The germline V and J ends were trimmed by 0 bases and 0 bases, with 24 bases remaining between them. The CDR3 is CSVEERPKRVAELAKNIQYF. The CDR3 region has the DNA TGCAGCGTTGAAGAGCGTCCGAAGCGGGTGGCCGAACTAGCCAAAAACATTCAGTACTTC.

V usage is TRBV2 and J usage is TRBJ2-1; D is possibly TRBD1 or TRBD2 (5 bases each). From germline, CDR1 is SNHLY and CDR2 FYNNEI. The germline V and J ends were trimmed by 7 bases and 7 bases, with 23 bases remaining between them. The CDR3 covers 16 residues. The CDR3, as DNA: TGTGCCAGCACGCCTCCCGAGGGGCGGCAGGCTAATGAGCAGTTCTTC. This gives the protein CASTPPEGRQANEQFF.

This clone was observed once. This chain connects TRBV5-4 to TRBJ2-1, with a tentative D call TRBD2 (5 bases). Germline CDR1 is SGHNT and CDR2 is YYREEE (reference sequence). The germline V and J ends were trimmed by 5 bases and 0 bases, with 12 bases remaining between them. The CDR3 is 15 amino acids. The CDR3 reads CASSRGTSSYNEQFF. In DNA form, the CDR3 reads TGTGCCAGCAGTCGGGGTACTAGCTCCTACAATGAGCAGTTCTTC.

The chain links TRBV27 to TRBJ2-3, with D possibly TRBD2 on 5 matching bases. The CDR3 contains 13 residues. The germline gives CDR1 MNHEY, CDR2 SMNVEV (reference sequence). V lost 3 bases and J 2 bases, leaving 6 bases between the germline ends. For the CDR3, the DNA is TGTGCCAGCAGTTTGGGAGCCACAGATACGCAGTATTTT. Protein sequence: CASSLGATDTQYF.

The CDR3, as DNA: TGTGCCAGCAGCCCGGACAGGAGCTCCTACAATGAGCAGTTCTTC. This sequence encodes CASSPDRSSYNEQFF. The rearrangement links TRBV7-2 to TRBJ2-1; 7 bases are shared with TRBD1. Trimming took 5 bases from V and 0 from J; bases not matched to a gene: 4. The CDR3 loop spans 15 amino acids. Germline CDR1 SGHTA, CDR2 FQGNSA.

V gene TRBV6-5 combines with J gene TRBJ2-7, with TRBD1 identical over 7 bases. The CDR3 runs to 14 residues. Trimming took 6 bases from V and 3 from J; bases not matched to a gene: 8. Looked up from germline, CDR1 is MNHEY and CDR2 is SVGAGI. CDR3 amino acids: CASSPRQGVYEQYF. The CDR3 nucleotides read TGTGCCAGCAGCCCCCGACAGGGTGTCTACGAGCAGTACTTC.

The V gene is TRBV7-8, the J gene TRBJ1-3; unclear D gene. In germline, CDR1 is SGHVS, CDR2 FQNEAQ. The CDR3 consists of 15 residues. V was shortened by 4 bases and J by 2 bases, with 12 bases between the two germline ends. CDR3 in amino acids: CASSSSGRAGNTIYF. As DNA, the CDR3 is TGTGCCAGCAGCTCCAGTGGGAGGGCTGGAAACACCATATATTTT.

The V and J genes are TRBV5-6 and TRBJ2-5; D is perhaps TRBD2 (6 bases). V lost 3 bases and J lost 3, with 15 bases in between. The CDR3 totals 15 residues. Germline V gene lookup returns CDR1 SGHDT and CDR2 YYEEEE. The CDR3 protein is CASSYIPGRKETQYF. CDR3 DNA sequence: TGTGCCAGCAGCTACATCCCGGGGAGGAAAGAGACCCAGTACTTC.

This chain links TRBV4-3 with TRBJ2-1; D may be TRBD2 (5 bases). The CDR3 totals 13 residues. Germline values: CDR1 LGHNA, CDR2 YSLEER. Trimming shortened V by 1 base and J by 7 bases, and 8 bases separated the two germline ends. CDR3 sequence reads: CASSQVRGNEQFF. DNA for the CDR3: TGCGCCAGCAGCCAAGTCCGGGGTAATGAGCAGTTCTTC.

The chain couples TRBV7-2 to TRBJ2-5; D ambiguous. TRBJ2-7 matches the DNA end more closely, so the J call is doubtful. This CDR3 is 10 amino acids long. Germline V gene sequence: CDR1 SGHTA, CDR2 FQGNSA. The CDR3: CASSFGEQYF. The CDR3 nucleotides are TGTGCCAGCAGCTTCGGCGAGCAGTACTTC.

The V call is TRBV10-3, the J call TRBJ2-5, with 14 bases fitting TRBD2. V dropped 8 bases and J dropped 2; count of bases not matched to a gene: 7. The germline CDR1 and CDR2 sequences are ENHRY and SYGVKD. The CDR3 length is 16 residues. CDR3: CAIRPTSGREQETQYF. As DNA, the CDR3 is TGTGCCATCCGACCGACTAGCGGGAGGGAACAAGAGACCCAGTACTTC.

This chain links TRBV4-2 with TRBJ1-3; TRBD1 is a possible D gene (6 bases). Germline V gene lookup returns CDR1 LGHNA and CDR2 YNFKEQ. The V end lost 0 bases, the J end lost 3 bases, and 15 bases lay between the germline ends. The CDR3 is 17 amino acids. The CDR3 bases are TGTGCCAGCAGCCAAGAGGGAGTACAGGGTAATGGAAACACCATATATTTT. This encodes CASSQEGVQGNGNTIYF.

This clone was recorded at least ten times. The rearrangement links TRBV5-4 to TRBJ2-2, with 11 nucleotides matching TRBD2. The ends lost 5 bases at V and 6 bases at J; junction bases unmatched: 9. The CDR3 totals 16 residues. CDR1 and CDR2 from the germline V gene are SGHNT and YYREEE (reference sequence). CDR3 nucleotide sequence: TGTGCCAGCAGTCGCACTAGCGGGAGATCCGCCGGGGAGCTGTTTTTT. Amino acids: CASSRTSGRSAGELFF.

The rearrangement joins TRBV19 to TRBJ1-3; D is undetermined. This CDR3 contains 15 residues. Per germline, CDR1 LNHDA and CDR2 SQIVND (reference sequence). V lost 6 bases, J lost 0 bases, and 12 bases lay in between. Here the CDR3 reads CASRKQRSSGNTIYF. CDR3 DNA: TGTGCCAGTAGAAAACAGAGAAGCTCTGGAAACACCATATATTTT.

The chain recombines TRBV7-8 with TRBJ1-2; D is possibly TRBD1 (5 bases). Trimming shortened V by 4 bases and J by 5 bases, and 8 bases separated the two germline ends. Germline V gene lookup returns CDR1 SGHVS and CDR2 FQNEAQ. The CDR3 has 12 residues. The CDR3 DNA sequence: TGTGCCAGCAGCTCAAGACAGTATGGCTACACCTTC. Its protein is CASSSRQYGYTF.

This chain connects TRBV4-1 to TRBJ2-3; the D gene could be TRBD1 or TRBD2 (5 bases each). The germline CDR1 and CDR2 sequences are MGHRA and YSYEKL. This CDR3 region has 17 residues. Trimming removed 3 bases at V and 0 bases at J, with 16 bases between. In nucleotides, the CDR3 is TGCGCCAGCAGCCAGGTCCCGGGGCGCCCTAGCACAGATACGCAGTATTTT. Protein: CASSQVPGRPSTDTQYF.

The rearrangement joins TRBV5-1 to TRBJ2-7, with D perhaps matching TRBD2 (6 bases). This CDR3 spans 14 amino acids. With 4 bases removed from V and 0 bases from J, the gap between germline ends came to 11 bases. Per the germline V gene, CDR1 is SGHRS and CDR2 is YFSETQ. The CDR3 is CASSPRTTSYEQYF. The CDR3 coding sequence is TGCGCCAGCAGCCCCCGGACTACCTCCTACGAGCAGTACTTC. The full variable domain, rest sourced from reference TRBV5-1 and TRBJ2-7, is KAGVTQTPRYLIKTRGQQVTLSCSPISGHRSVSWYQQTPGQGLQFLFEYFSETQRNKGNFPGRFSGRQFSNSRSEMNVSTLELGDSALYLCASSPRTTSYEQYFGPGTRLTVT.

The rearrangement uses TRBV27 and TRBJ1-2, with TRBD1 matching over 8 bases. Trimming at V came to 6 bases and at J to 7 bases, leaving 4 bases not matched to a gene. Looked up from germline, CDR1 is MNHEY and CDR2 is SMNVEV (reference sequence). The CDR3 length is 12 residues. The CDR3 DNA sequence: TGTGCCAGCAGACGACAGGGGACTGGCTACACCTTC. Its translation is CASRRQGTGYTF.

This chain connects TRBV4-1 to TRBJ2-1; D is ambiguous. Germline CDR1 and CDR2: MGHRA and YSYEKL. Trimming cost V 2 bases and J 10 bases, with 12 bases left between them. This CDR3 has 13 residues. The CDR3 DNA is TGCGCCAGCAGCCAACCATCCGCTAGGGAGCAGTTCTTC. Residues: CASSQPSAREQFF.

On this clone: The conserved closing phenylalanine or tryptophan is absent in this CDR3, likely reflecting a read error. The chain combines TRBV19 with TRBJ1-5; the D is unclear. CDR1 is LNHDA and CDR2 is SQIVND in the germline V gene (reference sequence). The CDR3 totals 14 residues. The V and J ends lost 4 bases and 5 bases respectively, with 12 bases between them. CDR3 nucleotide sequence: TGTGCCAGTAGTACCCGGACGGCGGATCAGCCCCAGCATTCT. Protein product: CASSTRTADQPQHS.

The CDR3, as DNA: TGTGCCAGCAGAACCGGGACAGAGAATCAGCCCCAGCATTTT. Translating it yields CASRTGTENQPQHF. The rearrangement uses TRBV27 and TRBJ1-5; 7 nucleotides line up with TRBD1. CDR3 length: 14 residues. The trim removed 6 bases at V and 4 bases at J, leaving 6 bases unmatched. The V gene's germline CDR1 is MNHEY and CDR2 SMNVEV (reference sequence).

This clone was seen a handful of times. This chain links TRBV27 with TRBJ2-3; 8 nucleotides agree with TRBD1. V lost 2 bases and J lost 2; bases outside the gene matches: 12. The CDR3 has 18 residues. Looked up from germline, CDR1 is MNHEY and CDR2 is SMNVEV (reference sequence). Written as DNA, the CDR3 is TGTGCCAGCAGTTTAGCCCTGACAGGGGAGGTTAACACAGATACGCAGTATTTT. Its protein product is CASSLALTGEVNTDTQYF.

The chain links TRBV20-1 to TRBJ1-5; D not resolved. V was trimmed by 3 bases and J by 5 bases, leaving 5 bases between them. This CDR3 region has 11 residues. The germline V gene has CDR1 DFQATT and CDR2 SNEGSKA (reference sequence). The CDR3 nucleotides read TGCAGTGCTAGCCGAGATCAGCCCCAGCATTTT. This gives the protein CSASRDQPQHF.